Listed below are T cell receptor beta chains from one sample, sequenced in a study of blood T cell repertoires in COVID-19. This table comes from immunoSEQ multiplex PCR, and its TCRdb copy is limited to in-frame clones, with some not included. Of 390,000 or so clones listed, roughly nine tenths are singletons. Sample: PBMCs or T cells enriched from blood (not recorded which). Source of these receptors: a man aged 18 to 30 who had recovered from COVID-19. CDR3s include the opening cysteine and the closing phenylalanine or tryptophan. The order of the fields is clone size, V gene, D gene, J gene, CDR3 DNA, CDR3 protein. The D gene is left open where the match is weak. Rows give clone size only sometimes, using once, few, many, or a class for an expanded clone.

abundance: NA
v_gene: TRBV5-5
d_gene: TRBD1
j_gene: TRBJ1-5
CDR3nt: TGTGCCAGCAGCTGGGGGACAGGGGAAAATGGTCAGCCCCAGCATTTT
CDR3aa: CASSWGTGENGQPQHF

abundance: NA
v_gene: TRBV10-3
d_gene: NA
j_gene: TRBJ1-2
CDR3nt: TGTGCCATCGGGGGGACGGGAGGCTACACCTTC
CDR3aa: CAIGGTGGYTF

abundance: NA
v_gene: TRBV5-6
d_gene: TRBD1
j_gene: TRBJ2-7
CDR3nt: TGTGCCAGCAGCACCCGGACAGGGTTAAACGAGCAGTACTTC
CDR3aa: CASSTRTGLNEQYF

abundance: NA
v_gene: TRBV10-2
d_gene: TRBD1
j_gene: TRBJ2-7
CDR3nt: TGCGCCAGCAGTGGGGACAGGGGGACCTACGAGCAGTACTTC
CDR3aa: CASSGDRGTYEQYF

abundance: NA
v_gene: TRBV6-5
d_gene: NA
j_gene: TRBJ2-5
CDR3nt: TGTGCCAGCAGCGTTAGAGGCCAGGGGACCCAGTACTTC
CDR3aa: CASSVRGQGTQYF

abundance: NA
v_gene: TRBV28
d_gene: TRBD1
j_gene: TRBJ2-4
CDR3nt: TGTGCCAGCAGGGACAGGGAAATTCAGTACTTC
CDR3aa: CASRDREIQYF

abundance: once
v_gene: TRBV7-2
d_gene: TRBD1
j_gene: TRBJ2-1
CDR3nt: TGTGCCAGCAGCTCAGGACAGGGTTCCTACAATGAGCAGTTCTTC
CDR3aa: CASSSGQGSYNEQFF

abundance: NA
v_gene: TRBV28
d_gene: NA
j_gene: TRBJ1-2
CDR3nt: TGTGCCAGCAGTTTATTGGAGGGGTTAAATGGCTACACCTTC
CDR3aa: CASSLLEGLNGYTF

abundance: NA
v_gene: TRBV2
d_gene: NA
j_gene: TRBJ2-4
CDR3nt: TGTGCCAGCAGTCTAGCCAAAAACATTCAGTACTTC
CDR3aa: CASSLAKNIQYF

abundance: NA
v_gene: TRBV29-1
d_gene: TRBD1
j_gene: TRBJ1-2
CDR3nt: TGCAGCGCTTCGACAGGGGGAAACTATGGCTACACCTTC
CDR3aa: CSASTGGNYGYTF

abundance: NA
v_gene: TRBV18
d_gene: TRBD1
j_gene: TRBJ2-3
CDR3nt: TGTGCCAGCTCACCCGGGACAGATCTCACAGATACGCAGTATTTT
CDR3aa: CASSPGTDLTDTQYF

abundance: few
v_gene: TRBV6-5
d_gene: TRBD2
j_gene: TRBJ2-7
CDR3nt: TGTGCCAGCAGTTACACAGCGGGGGTTCCACTCGAGCAGTACTTC
CDR3aa: CASSYTAGVPLEQYF

abundance: NA
v_gene: TRBV29-1
d_gene: NA
j_gene: TRBJ1-1
CDR3nt: TGCAGCGTTGAAGATGGGCGAGGGACTGAAGCTTTCTTT
CDR3aa: CSVEDGRGTEAFF

abundance: NA
v_gene: TRBV5-8
d_gene: TRBD1
j_gene: TRBJ1-4
CDR3nt: TGTGCCAGCAGCTTAAGAGGGACAGGGCTGAATGAAAAACTGTTTTTT
CDR3aa: CASSLRGTGLNEKLFF

abundance: NA
v_gene: TRBV7-9
d_gene: NA
j_gene: TRBJ1-6
CDR3nt: TGTGCCAGCAGCCCCATCGGCAGGCCCAACTATAATTCACCCCTCCACTTT
CDR3aa: CASSPIGRPNYNSPLHF

abundance: NA
v_gene: TRBV11-2
d_gene: TRBD1
j_gene: TRBJ1-1
CDR3nt: TGTGCCAGCAGCGCCAGACAGGGACCCAACACTGAAGCTTTCTTT
CDR3aa: CASSARQGPNTEAFF

abundance: NA
v_gene: TRBV4-1
d_gene: TRBD2
j_gene: TRBJ2-1
CDR3nt: TGCGCCAGCAGCCAAGATTGGGCTAGCGGGGGAAACAATGAGCAGTTCTTC
CDR3aa: CASSQDWASGGNNEQFF

abundance: NA
v_gene: TRBV27
d_gene: TRBD2
j_gene: TRBJ2-2
CDR3nt: TGTGCCAGCAGTTTATTTGGGGGGGAGGGGTTCCACACCGGGGAGCTGTTTTTT
CDR3aa: CASSLFGGEGFHTGELFF

abundance: NA
v_gene: TRBV11-2
d_gene: NA
j_gene: TRBJ1-1
CDR3nt: TGTGCCAGCAGCCCCATGGCCCAGGGCACTGAAGCTTTCTTT
CDR3aa: CASSPMAQGTEAFF

abundance: NA
v_gene: TRBV28
d_gene: NA
j_gene: TRBJ2-3
CDR3nt: TGTGCCAGCAGTTGGGGCCAACTTACCACAGATACGCAGTATTTT
CDR3aa: CASSWGQLTTDTQYF

abundance: NA
v_gene: TRBV6-5
d_gene: TRBD1
j_gene: TRBJ1-1
CDR3nt: TGTGCCAGCACCGAATCCGGGACAGTTCACACTGAAGCTTTCTTT
CDR3aa: CASTESGTVHTEAFF

abundance: NA
v_gene: TRBV3-1/TRBV3-2
d_gene: TRBD1
j_gene: TRBJ2-7
CDR3nt: TGTGCCAGCAGCCAAGAAGGGACAGGGGGACAGGAGCAGTACTTC
CDR3aa: CASSQEGTGGQEQYF

abundance: NA
v_gene: TRBV21-1
d_gene: NA
j_gene: TRBJ1-2
CDR3nt: TGTGCCAGCAGCAAACATCGGGCAGCGGTGGGTGGCTACACCTTC
CDR3aa: CASSKHRAAVGGYTF

abundance: NA
v_gene: TRBV10-3
d_gene: NA
j_gene: TRBJ1-1
CDR3nt: TGTGCCATCAGGGACATGATGAACACTGAAGCTTTCTTT
CDR3aa: CAIRDMMNTEAFF

abundance: NA
v_gene: TRBV18
d_gene: NA
j_gene: TRBJ1-4
CDR3nt: TGTGCCAGCTCACCCCGACAGGATGAAAAACTGTTTTTT
CDR3aa: CASSPRQDEKLFF

abundance: NA
v_gene: TRBV19
d_gene: TRBD1
j_gene: TRBJ2-5
CDR3nt: TGTGCCAGTAGTCCTCCGACAGGGGAAGAGACCCAGTACTTC
CDR3aa: CASSPPTGEETQYF

abundance: NA
v_gene: TRBV29-1
d_gene: TRBD1
j_gene: TRBJ2-6
CDR3nt: TGCAGCGTTGTGGCAGGGGGCGGTGGGGCCAACGTCCTGACTTTC
CDR3aa: CSVVAGGGGANVLTF

abundance: NA
v_gene: TRBV6-2/TRBV6-3
d_gene: NA
j_gene: TRBJ1-2
CDR3nt: TGTGCCAGCAGTTACCCCCTGACAGACTATGGCTACACCTTC
CDR3aa: CASSYPLTDYGYTF

abundance: NA
v_gene: TRBV4-2
d_gene: TRBD1
j_gene: TRBJ1-4
CDR3nt: TGTGCCAGCAGCCAAGATTTGGGACAGGGCGGTGAAAAACTGTTTTTT
CDR3aa: CASSQDLGQGGEKLFF

abundance: NA
v_gene: TRBV7-6
d_gene: TRBD1
j_gene: TRBJ2-7
CDR3nt: TGTGCCAGCAGCTTAGGGACAGGCCACTCTTACGAGCAGTACTTC
CDR3aa: CASSLGTGHSYEQYF

abundance: NA
v_gene: TRBV18
d_gene: NA
j_gene: TRBJ1-5
CDR3nt: TGTGCCAGCTCACCAAGCCAAAATCAGCCCCAGCATTTT
CDR3aa: CASSPSQNQPQHF

abundance: once
v_gene: TRBV19
d_gene: NA
j_gene: TRBJ1-6
CDR3nt: TGTGCCAGTAGTTTGGGGGCGGAACCCCTCCACTTT
CDR3aa: CASSLGAEPLHF

abundance: NA
v_gene: TRBV7-2
d_gene: NA
j_gene: TRBJ2-5
CDR3nt: TGTGCCAGCAGCTTAGAGGCAGGGATAGAGACCCAGTACTTC
CDR3aa: CASSLEAGIETQYF

abundance: NA
v_gene: TRBV19
d_gene: TRBD1
j_gene: TRBJ2-7
CDR3nt: TGTGCCAGTAGGACCGGGACAGGAGTGTCCGAGCAGTACTTC
CDR3aa: CASRTGTGVSEQYF